Below, 22 T cell receptor beta chains from the same sample are listed, as sequenced in a study of T cell responses to AZD1222 COVID-19 vaccine. The method was immunoSEQ multiplex PCR; TCRdb's version includes in-frame clones alone and lacks a portion of them. Seen here are 150,000 to 200,000 clones, 75% to 90% observed once, and the top ten hold approximately 6.9%. The specimen comprised peripheral blood, sampled on day 0 of AZD1222 vaccination. Receptor source: an adult in good health.

This clone showed up just once. V is TRBV28 and J is TRBJ1-3, with TRBD1 matching 8 bases. The V and J ends lost 2 bases and 9 bases, in that order; junction bases with no gene match: 6. Germline CDR1 and CDR2: MDHEN and SYDVKM. This CDR3 contains 14 residues. CDR3 in DNA: TGTGCCAGCAGTTTACGGACAGGGCAGACCACCATATATTTT. Translating gives CASSLRTGQTTIYF. Full variable domain (remainder filled in from reference TRBV28 and TRBJ1-3): DVKVTQSSRYLVKRTGEKVFLECVQDMDHENMFWYRQDPGLGLRLIYFSYDVKMKEKGDIPEGYSVSREKKERFSLILESASTNQTSMYLCASSLRTGQTTIYFGEGSWLTVV.

The chain uses TRBV28 and TRBJ1-4, with unresolved D. In germline, CDR1 is MDHEN, CDR2 SYDVKM. With 7 bases removed from V and 2 bases from J, the gap between germline ends came to 8 bases. This CDR3 region has 13 residues. The CDR3 region is CASNRQTNEKLFF. As DNA, the CDR3 is TGTGCCAGCAATCGGCAGACTAATGAAAAACTGTTTTTT.

This clone was recorded only once. The rearrangement uses TRBV10-3 and TRBJ1-3; possibly TRBD1 for D (5 bases). The V gene lost 3 bases and the J gene lost 4 bases, with 10 bases spanning the gap. Germline V gene sequence: CDR1 ENHRY, CDR2 SYGVKD. The CDR3 extends over 14 amino acids. The chain's CDR3 is CAISEDSKGNTIYF. The CDR3 nucleotides read TGTGCCATCAGTGAAGACAGTAAGGGAAACACCATATATTTT.

CDR3 DNA: TGTGCCAGCAGTAGGCGGGGGGGCCGTTACGAGCAGTACTTC. Translated, it gives CASSRRGGRYEQYF. This chain uses TRBV27 with TRBJ2-7, with 9 bases that match TRBD2. Germline CDR1 reads MNHEY; CDR2 reads SMNVEV (reference sequence). Unmatched junction bases numbered 6, after V lost 5 bases and J lost 4 bases. The CDR3 totals 14 residues.

This rearrangement joins TRBV15 to TRBJ2-3; 14 positions match TRBD2. Trimming cost V 0 bases and J 7 bases; bases outside gene matches: 6. Looked up from germline, CDR1 is LNHNV and CDR2 is YYDKDF (reference sequence). The CDR3 covers 17 residues. The CDR3 nucleotides read TGTGCCACCAGCAGAGAAAGACTAGCGGGGGGGCTATATACGCAGTATTTT. Amino acid sequence: CATSRERLAGGLYTQYF.

V gene TRBV7-3 combines with J gene TRBJ2-1; TRBD2 aligns across 7 bases. The CDR3 has 15 amino acids. V lost 3 bases, J lost 5 bases, and 7 bases stayed unmatched. Germline CDR1 reads SGHTA; CDR2 reads FQGTGA. The CDR3 protein is CASSFPGEGDNEQFF. The CDR3 DNA reads as TGTGCCAGCAGCTTCCCCGGGGAGGGCGACAATGAGCAGTTCTTC.

The chain has TRBV18 and TRBJ2-5; the D gene is possibly TRBD1 (6 bases). CDR3 length: 18 residues. Trimming stripped 3 bases from V and 7 bases from J, with 27 bases between. Germline CDR1 reads KGHSH; CDR2 reads LQKENI. In DNA form, the CDR3 reads TGTGCCAGCTCACCTACGGCAGGGCCCCTGGGGGCAAGGGGGACCCAGTACTTC. It codes for CASSPTAGPLGARGTQYF. The whole variable domain, filled in from reference TRBV18 and TRBJ2-5, reads NAGVMQNPRHLVRRRGQEARLRCSPMKGHSHVYWYRQLPEEGLKFMVYLQKENIIDESGMPKERFSAEFPKEGPSILRIQQVVRGDSAAYFCASSPTAGPLGARGTQYFGPGTRLLVL.

The J gene is TRBJ2-1, the V gene TRBV3-1 (or the pseudogene TRBV3-2); 12 positions match TRBD2. Unmatched junction bases numbered 6, after V lost 0 bases and J lost 6 bases. CDR3 length: 17 amino acids. CDR1 is LGHDT and CDR2 is YNNKEL in the germline V gene (reference sequence). CDR3 sequence: CASSQDTLAGGINEQFF. CDR3 in DNA: TGTGCCAGCAGCCAAGATACCCTAGCGGGGGGGATCAATGAGCAGTTCTTC.

This sequence joins TRBV6-5 and TRBJ2-1; 10 bases are shared with TRBD2. Losses at the gene ends were 4 bases for V and 9 bases for J; bases not matched to a gene: 12. Germline CDR1 is MNHEY and CDR2 is SVGAGI. This CDR3 is 16 amino acids long. The DNA of the CDR3 is TGTGCCAGCAGTTCAACCGGGACTAGCGTATTTGGTGAGCAGTTCTTC. Translation: CASSSTGTSVFGEQFF.

The V and J genes are TRBV29-1 and TRBJ1-1; D gene ambiguous. There are 12 residues in the CDR3. Germline CDR1 is SQVTM and CDR2 is ANQGSEA. Trimming removed 8 bases from V and 0 bases from J, with 10 bases in between. Here the CDR3 reads CSSRGMNTEAFF. CDR3 DNA sequence: TGCAGCTCCCGGGGTATGAACACTGAAGCTTTCTTT.

The V and J genes are TRBV30 and TRBJ2-7, with 10 bases that match TRBD2. In germline, CDR1 is GTSNPN, CDR2 SVGIG (reference sequence). The CDR3 length is 15 residues. V gave up 3 bases and J gave up 0 bases; unmatched junction bases: 5. The CDR3 sequence: CAWRGLAGASYEQYF. CDR3 nucleotide sequence: TGTGCCTGGAGAGGGCTAGCGGGGGCCTCCTACGAGCAGTACTTC.

This clone appeared once. Written as DNA, the CDR3 is TGTGCCACCAGCTGGGGGAACACCGGGGAGCTGTTTTTT. Its translation is CATSWGNTGELFF. The chain links TRBV24-1 to TRBJ2-2; D not resolved. There are 13 residues in the CDR3. Trimming shortened V by 7 bases and J by 1 base, and 6 bases separated the two germline ends. The germline CDR1 and CDR2 sequences are KGHDR and SFDVKD.

There are a few counts of this clone. The rearrangement links TRBV27 to TRBJ1-2; D unresolved. Trimming left V 6 bases short and J 1 base short, with 9 bases between. Germline-derived CDR1 and CDR2 are MNHEY and SMNVEV (reference sequence). The CDR3 spans 13 residues. Here the CDR3 reads CASRLDGNYGYTF. In nucleotides, the CDR3 is TGTGCCAGCAGGTTAGACGGTAACTATGGCTACACCTTC.

This chain connects TRBV7-2 to TRBJ2-5, with D perhaps TRBD1 (5 bases). Trimming left V 5 bases short and J 2 bases short, with 6 bases between. This CDR3 spans 12 amino acids. From germline, CDR1 is SGHTA and CDR2 FQGNSA. CDR3 nucleotide sequence: TGTGCCAGCAGCCACAGGCAAGAGACCCAGTACTTC. It codes for CASSHRQETQYF.

The CDR3 spells CASSQAPGAGTYEQYF. The CDR3 DNA reads as TGCGCCAGCAGCCAAGCCCCCGGGGCTGGAACCTACGAGCAGTACTTC. V usage is TRBV4-3 and J usage is TRBJ2-7; D tentatively reads TRBD1 or TRBD2 (5 bases each). V was cut by 1 base and J by 2 bases, with 15 bases left in between. CDR1 LGHNA and CDR2 YSLEER come from the germline V gene. This CDR3 has 16 residues.

The sample holds one count of this clone. The chain combines TRBV5-6 with TRBJ2-2; tentatively, D is TRBD1 (6 bases). The CDR3 totals 15 residues. V was trimmed by 0 bases and J by 7 bases, leaving 13 bases between them. Germline-derived CDR1 and CDR2 are SGHDT and YYEEEE. CDR3 loop: CASSLGQGISGELFF. CDR3 DNA: TGTGCCAGCAGCTTGGGCCAGGGGATTAGCGGGGAGCTGTTTTTT.

This chain joins TRBV11-2 and TRBJ1-2; 9 positions agree with TRBD1. Germline V gives CDR1 SGHAT, CDR2 FQNNGV. The CDR3 extends over 15 amino acids. J gave up 6 bases and V 1 base, and 6 bases lay outside the gene matches. CDR3 nucleotide sequence: TGTGCCAGCAGCTTAGCGCCCGGACAGGGGCATGGCTACACCTTC. It yields the protein CASSLAPGQGHGYTF. The full variable domain, rest sourced from reference TRBV11-2 and TRBJ1-2, is EAGVAQSPRYKIIEKRQSVAFWCNPISGHATLYWYQQILGQGPKLLIQFQNNGVVDDSQLPKDRFSAERLKGVDSTLKIQPAKLEDSAVYLCASSLAPGQGHGYTFGSGTRLTVV.

Details on this clone: One junction end disagrees with the germline gene, perhaps due to a read error. The rearrangement uses TRBV23-1 and TRBJ1-5; D is undetermined. TRBV23-1 is an open reading frame whose function is uncertain. This CDR3 spans 10 amino acids. This CDR3 is CARRFQPQHF. In nucleotides, the CDR3 is TGCGCCCGCAGGTTTCAGCCCCAGCATTTT.

V is TRBV28 and J is TRBJ2-7; possibly TRBD1 or TRBD2 for D (5 bases each). Trimming stripped 8 bases from V and 6 bases from J, with 17 bases between. This CDR3 region has 13 residues. CDR1 and CDR2 from the germline V gene are MDHEN and SYDVKM. CDR3 sequence reads: CASSTGTAPEQYF. The CDR3 region has the DNA TGTGCCAGCTCAACGGGGACCGCACCCGAGCAGTACTTC.

The chain recombines TRBV18 with TRBJ2-1; 7 nucleotides align to TRBD1. The CDR3 has 15 amino acids. J was trimmed by 0 bases and V by 5 bases; bases with no gene match: 4. Germline-derived CDR1 and CDR2 are KGHSH and LQKENI. CDR3 nucleotide sequence: TGTGCCAGCTCATTACCAGGGGGCTCCTACAATGAGCAGTTCTTC. Translated: CASSLPGGSYNEQFF. The variable domain in full, completed from reference TRBV18 and TRBJ2-1, reads NAGVMQNPRHLVRRRGQEARLRCSPMKGHSHVYWYRQLPEEGLKFMVYLQKENIIDESGMPKERFSAEFPKEGPSILRIQQVVRGDSAAYFCASSLPGGSYNEQFFGPGTRLTVL.

This chain connects TRBV29-1 to TRBJ2-3, with TRBD2 identical over 13 bases. This CDR3 has 15 amino acids. Looked up from germline, CDR1 is SQVTM and CDR2 is ANQGSEA. The V gene end was trimmed by 6 bases and the J gene end by 2 bases; junction bases not matched to a gene: 5. This chain's CDR3 is CSVQGLAGVTDTQYF. CDR3 in DNA: TGCAGCGTGCAAGGACTAGCGGGGGTCACAGATACGCAGTATTTT.

The gene calls are TRBV2 and TRBJ2-3; 9 bases are shared with TRBD2. With V trimmed by 5 bases and J by 6 bases, 3 bases remained unmatched. The V gene's germline CDR1 is SNHLY and CDR2 FYNNEI. This CDR3 has 13 residues. The chain's CDR3 is CASSSLAGDTQYF. CDR3 DNA: TGTGCCAGCAGTTCCCTAGCGGGGGATACGCAGTATTTT.